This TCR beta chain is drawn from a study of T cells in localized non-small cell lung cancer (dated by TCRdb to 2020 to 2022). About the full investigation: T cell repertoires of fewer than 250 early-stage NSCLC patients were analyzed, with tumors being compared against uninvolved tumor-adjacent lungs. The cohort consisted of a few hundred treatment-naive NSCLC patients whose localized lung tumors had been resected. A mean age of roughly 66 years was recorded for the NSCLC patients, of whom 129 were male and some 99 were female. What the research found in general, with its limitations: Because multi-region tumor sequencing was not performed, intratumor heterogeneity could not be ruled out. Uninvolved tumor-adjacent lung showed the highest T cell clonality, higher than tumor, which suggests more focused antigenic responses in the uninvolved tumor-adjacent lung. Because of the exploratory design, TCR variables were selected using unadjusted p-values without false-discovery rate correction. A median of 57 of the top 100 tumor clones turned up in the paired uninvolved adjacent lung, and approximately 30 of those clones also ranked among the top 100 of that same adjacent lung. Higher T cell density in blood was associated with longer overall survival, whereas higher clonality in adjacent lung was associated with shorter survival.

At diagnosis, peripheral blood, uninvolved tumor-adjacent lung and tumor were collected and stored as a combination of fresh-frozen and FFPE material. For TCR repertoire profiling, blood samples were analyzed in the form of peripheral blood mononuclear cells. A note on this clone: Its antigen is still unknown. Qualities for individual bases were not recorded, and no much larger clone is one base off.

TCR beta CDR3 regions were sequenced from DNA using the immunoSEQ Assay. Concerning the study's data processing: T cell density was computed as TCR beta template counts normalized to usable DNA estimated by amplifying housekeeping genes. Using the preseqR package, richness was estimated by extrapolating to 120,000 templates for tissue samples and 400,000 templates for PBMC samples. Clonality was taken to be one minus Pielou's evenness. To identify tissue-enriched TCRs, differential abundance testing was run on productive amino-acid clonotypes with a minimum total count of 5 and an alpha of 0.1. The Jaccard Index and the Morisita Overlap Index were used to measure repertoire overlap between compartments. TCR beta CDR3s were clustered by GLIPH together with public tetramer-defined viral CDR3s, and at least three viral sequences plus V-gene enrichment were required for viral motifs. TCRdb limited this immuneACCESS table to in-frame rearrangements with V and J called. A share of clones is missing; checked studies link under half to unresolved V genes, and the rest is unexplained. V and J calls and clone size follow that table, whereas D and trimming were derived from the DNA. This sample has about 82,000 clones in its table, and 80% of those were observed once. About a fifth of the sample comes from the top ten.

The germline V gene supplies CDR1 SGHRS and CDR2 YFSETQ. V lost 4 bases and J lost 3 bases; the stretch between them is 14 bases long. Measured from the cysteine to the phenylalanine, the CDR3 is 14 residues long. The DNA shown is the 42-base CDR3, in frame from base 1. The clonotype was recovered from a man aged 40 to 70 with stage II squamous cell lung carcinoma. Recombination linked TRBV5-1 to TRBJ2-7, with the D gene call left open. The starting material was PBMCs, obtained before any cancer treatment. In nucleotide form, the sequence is TGCGCCAGCAGCCCTTCCGGGCGCCACTACGAGCAGTACTTC. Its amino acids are CASSPSGRHYEQYF.